The TCR beta chain described here comes from a study of CD8 T cells in Susac syndrome. Overall study findings and caveats: In its TCR sequencing and HLA analysis, the study acknowledged that the number of individuals was relatively small.

Random hexamers were used to reverse transcribe an amount of 0.5 to 1 ug RNA. Amplification of the TCR beta CDR3 was carried out by immunoSEQ multiplex PCR, which spanned a total of 54 Vbeta and 13 Jbeta segments. TCRdb re-called the immunoSEQ multiplex PCR reads through MiXCR, storing one row per CDR3 protein. The table has approximately 300,000 distinct CDR3 sequences, 65% to 90% seen once. V was cut by 5 bases and J by 8 bases, with 12 bases left in between. CDR1 SEHNR and CDR2 FQNEAQ come from the germline V gene (reference sequence). This CDR3 region has 12 residues. As concerns this clonotype: What it binds is unknown.

This TCR derives from a human donor with multiple sclerosis. The sample comprised CD8+ T cells from PBMCs. The rearrangement uses TRBV7-9 and TRBJ1-2; D remains ambiguous. Here the CDR3 reads CASSHAGRGYTF. In nucleotides, the CDR3 is TGTGCCAGCAGCCACGCTGGTAGAGGCTACACCTTC.